What follows describes a single T cell receptor (beta chain). Its antigen is undetermined. These data belong to a study of cytotoxic CD8 clonotypes in ibrutinib-treated CLL. Study-wide findings and caveats: Sustained-remission and progressing patients were not sampled at matched times.

Looked up from germline, CDR1 is SNHLY and CDR2 is FYNNEI. This CDR3 comprises 15 residues. V was pared by 2 bases and J by 2 bases, with 5 bases of the junction left unmatched. Only in-frame clones appear in the TCRdb table, and some are missing; sequencing was by immunoSEQ multiplex PCR. The table has 100,000 or so clones, about 50% seen once. The clonotype originates from a human donor with chronic lymphocytic leukemia. The source was PBMCs, collected after 24 months of ibrutinib treatment. The J gene is TRBJ2-5, the V gene TRBV2; TRBD1 matches at 7 bases. CDR3 coding DNA: TGTGCCAGCAGTGAACTGAGGGGGCGGCAAGAGACCCAGTACTTC. This encodes CASSELRGRQETQYF. The entire variable domain, with the rest obtained from reference TRBV2 and TRBJ2-5, is as follows: EPEVTQTPSHQVTQMGQEVILRCVPISNHLYFYWYRQILGQKVEFLVSFYNNEISEKSEIFDDQFSVERPDGSNFTLKIRSTKLEDSAMYFCASSELRGRQETQYFGPGTRLLVL.